This TCR beta chain was profiled in a study of CD8 T cells in Susac syndrome. Findings and caveats of the study: By the study's own acknowledgment, its TCR sequencing and HLA analysis included relatively few individuals.

Recently defined diagnostic criteria classed the Susac syndrome patients as definite or probable. It was negative isolation that provided the CD8+ and CD4+ T cells, whereas TEMRA cells were enriched by FACS. A remark on this clonotype: Its antigen is not identified.

About 0.5 to 1 ug RNA was reverse transcribed with random hexamers. TCR beta CDR3 was amplified by immunoSEQ multiplex PCR. This amplification extended across 54 Vbeta and 13 Jbeta segments. TCRdb recomputed calls from the immunoSEQ multiplex PCR reads with MiXCR, one row per CDR3 protein. Here the sample spans approximately 180,000 distinct CDR3 sequences, roughly 91% being singletons. Source material: CD4+ T cells from PBMCs. This sequence originates from a human donor with Susac syndrome.

CDR3: CASRRGGPFEETQYF. The CDR3 nucleotides read TGTGCCAGCCGCCGGGGGGGCCCTTTCGAAGAGACCCAGTACTTC. The chain links TRBV11-2 to TRBJ2-5; 8 nucleotides line up with TRBD2. V shed 8 bases and J 3 bases; nucleotides not matched to a gene: 11. The germline V gene encodes CDR1 SGHAT and CDR2 FQNNGV. The CDR3 is made up of 15 amino acids.